This T cell receptor beta chain was found in a study of Tregs in tolerant kidney transplant recipients. TCRdb's table, derived via immunoSEQ multiplex PCR, lists solely in-frame clones and lacks some. The repertoire holds about 94,000 clones, with 80% to 95% as singletons. Notes on the study in general: Tolerant patients' donor-specific Tregs expanded beyond overall Tregs, suggesting antigen-driven growth. Some patients' samples used different primers over time, so nucleotide sequences weren't comparable.

The CDR3 consists of 16 residues. Germline assignment: CDR1 SGHRS and CDR2 YFSETQ. V lost 2 bases and J lost 2; bases outside the gene matches: 8. As to this clone: Its antigen is as yet unknown. The sample contains more than one DNA sequence encoding this CDR3.

Material: CD4+ T cells from blood, obtained before the transplant. The receptor was derived from a human donor who received a combined kidney and bone marrow transplant. V and J are TRBV5-1 and TRBJ2-7; 9 positions match TRBD2. CDR3 in amino acids: CASSLGGRGGTYEQYF. CDR3 sequence (DNA): TGCGCCAGCAGCTTAGGCGGGCGGGGGGGCACCTACGAGCAGTACTTC.